These 11 T cell receptor beta chains share one sample of origin, sequenced in a study of blood T cell repertoires in COVID-19. Assay used: immunoSEQ multiplex PCR; TCRdb lists only in-frame clones, some missing. The table shows about 430,000 clones, with about 88% occurring only once. The sample was PBMCs or T cells enriched from blood (not recorded which). These receptors originate from a woman between 18 and 30 years old who had been exposed to COVID-19.

The CDR3 reads CASSYSPRHHYGYTF. CDR3 bases: TGTGCCAGCAGTTACTCTCCTAGGCACCACTATGGCTACACCTTC. V usage is TRBV6-5 and J usage is TRBJ1-2; the D is unclear. The CDR3 has 15 residues. Germline V gene data show CDR1 as MNHEY and CDR2 as SVGAGI. V lost 0 bases, J lost 3 bases, and 11 bases lay in between.

The rearrangement joins TRBV4-3 to TRBJ2-1; TRBD2 aligns across 9 bases. With V trimmed by 5 bases and J by 3 bases, 5 bases remained unmatched. This CDR3 region has 15 residues. From germline, CDR1 is LGHNA and CDR2 YSLEER. Here the CDR3 reads CASSSGSGGYNEQFF. CDR3 bases: TGCGCCAGCAGCTCGGGTAGCGGGGGCTACAATGAGCAGTTCTTC.

The chain combines TRBV5-1 with TRBJ2-3; 7 bases fit TRBD1. Germline trimming cut 5 bases from V and 4 bases from J; bases unmatched to any gene: 4. This CDR3 contains 13 residues. CDR1 SGHRS and CDR2 YFSETQ come from the germline V gene. The CDR3 loop reads CASRRQGADTQYF. The CDR3 DNA is TGCGCCAGCAGGCGACAGGGTGCAGATACGCAGTATTTT.

The chain has TRBV5-1 and TRBJ1-2; D not certain. V lost 0 bases, J lost 7 bases, and 13 bases lay in between. The CDR3 is 14 residues long. CDR1 and CDR2 from the germline V gene are SGHRS and YFSETQ. In nucleotides, the CDR3 is TGCGCCAGCAGCTTGGCGGGAACCCCCGGTGGCTACACCTTC. It specifies CASSLAGTPGGYTF.

The chain links TRBV11-2 to TRBJ2-7; D is undetermined. The ends were cut back, 5 bases at V and 0 bases at J, with 14 bases in the middle. The CDR3 is made up of 15 amino acids. From germline, CDR1 is SGHAT and CDR2 FQNNGV. The CDR3 here is CASSTRSLPSYEQYF. As DNA, the CDR3 is TGTGCCAGCAGCACCCGGAGCTTACCCTCCTACGAGCAGTACTTC.

The chain employs TRBV7-2 and TRBJ2-7, with D maybe TRBD2 (6 bases). The ends were cut back, 1 base at V and 0 bases at J, with 10 bases in the middle. The CDR3 length is 15 residues. Germline CDR1 is SGHTA and CDR2 is FQGNSA. In DNA, the CDR3 is TGTGCCAGCAGCTTAGTCGGGACTTACTCCTACGAGCAGTACTTC. This codes for CASSLVGTYSYEQYF.

Written as DNA, the CDR3 is TGTGCCAGCAGCTTAGACAGAAGCTATGGCTACACCTTC. This codes for CASSLDRSYGYTF. The chain employs TRBV7-9 and TRBJ1-2; D not resolved. CDR1 SEHNR and CDR2 FQNEAQ come from the germline V gene (reference sequence). The CDR3 loop spans 13 amino acids. The ends were cut back, 1 base at V and 4 bases at J, with 7 bases in the middle.

The rearrangement links TRBV10-3 to TRBJ2-3; possible D gene TRBD2, 7 bases. V lost 7 bases and J lost 4, with 15 bases in between. This CDR3 region has 14 residues. From germline, CDR1 is ENHRY and CDR2 SYGVKD. This chain's CDR3 is CAINLGGRADTQYF. The CDR3 DNA follows: TGTGCCATCAACCTCGGGGGGCGGGCAGATACGCAGTATTTT.

This clone was counted a few times. This sequence joins TRBV29-1 and TRBJ2-7, with TRBD1 matching 7 bases. J was trimmed by 2 bases and V by 8 bases; bases with no gene match: 12. The CDR3 spans 14 residues. Per germline, CDR1 SQVTM and CDR2 ANQGSEA. The CDR3 DNA sequence: TGCAGCATCAGAAAACAGGGGTTGACCTACGAGCAGTACTTC. Protein: CSIRKQGLTYEQYF.

This chain connects TRBV28 to TRBJ1-3; tentatively, D is TRBD1 (5 bases). V lost 10 bases and J lost 1, with 20 bases in between. The germline gives CDR1 MDHEN, CDR2 SYDVKM. The CDR3 loop spans 16 amino acids. The CDR3 here is CATIPSQGSSGNTIYF. The DNA of the CDR3 is TGTGCCACCATTCCGTCGCAGGGATCATCTGGAAACACCATATATTTT.

This clone was observed a few times. Other DNA variants within this sample encode the same CDR3. The chain joins TRBV9 to TRBJ2-1, with 10 bases aligning to TRBD2. Losses at the gene ends were 4 bases for V and 9 bases for J; bases not matched to a gene: 7. The V gene's germline CDR1 is SGDLS and CDR2 YYNGEE. The CDR3 is made up of 14 amino acids. CDR3 sequence reads: CASSTAGGPREQFF. Written as DNA, the CDR3 is TGTGCCAGCAGCACAGCGGGGGGGCCTCGTGAGCAGTTCTTC.